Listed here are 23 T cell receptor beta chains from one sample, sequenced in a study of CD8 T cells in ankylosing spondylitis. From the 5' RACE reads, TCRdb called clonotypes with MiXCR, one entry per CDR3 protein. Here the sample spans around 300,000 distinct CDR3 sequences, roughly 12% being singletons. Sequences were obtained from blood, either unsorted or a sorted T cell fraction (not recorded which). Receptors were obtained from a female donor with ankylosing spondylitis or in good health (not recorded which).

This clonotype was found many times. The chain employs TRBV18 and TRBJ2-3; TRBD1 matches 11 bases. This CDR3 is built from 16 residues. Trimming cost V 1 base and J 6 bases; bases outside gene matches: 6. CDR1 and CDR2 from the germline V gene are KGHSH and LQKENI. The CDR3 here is CASSPRGQGGRDTQYF. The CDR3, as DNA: TGTGCCAGCTCACCACGGGGACAGGGGGGCCGGGATACGCAGTATTTT.

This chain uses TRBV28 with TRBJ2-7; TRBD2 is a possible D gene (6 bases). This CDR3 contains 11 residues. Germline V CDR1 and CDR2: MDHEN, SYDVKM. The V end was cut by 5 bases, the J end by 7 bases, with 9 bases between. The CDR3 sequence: CASSRGEEQYF. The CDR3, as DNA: TGTGCCAGCAGTCGCGGGGAGGAGCAGTACTTC.

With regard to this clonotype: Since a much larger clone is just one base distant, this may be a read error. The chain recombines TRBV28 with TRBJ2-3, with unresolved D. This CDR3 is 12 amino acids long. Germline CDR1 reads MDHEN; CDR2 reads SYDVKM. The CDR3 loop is CASNLLSDTQYF. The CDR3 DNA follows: TGTGCCAGCAATTTATTGTCAGATACGCAGTATTTT.

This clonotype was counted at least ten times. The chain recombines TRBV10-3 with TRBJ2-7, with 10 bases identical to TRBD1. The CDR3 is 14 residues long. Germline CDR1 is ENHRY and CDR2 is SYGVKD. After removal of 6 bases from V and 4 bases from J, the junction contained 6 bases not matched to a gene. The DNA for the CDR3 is TGTGCCATCAGACGACAGGGGGCTATATACGAGCAGTACTTC. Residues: CAIRRQGAIYEQYF.

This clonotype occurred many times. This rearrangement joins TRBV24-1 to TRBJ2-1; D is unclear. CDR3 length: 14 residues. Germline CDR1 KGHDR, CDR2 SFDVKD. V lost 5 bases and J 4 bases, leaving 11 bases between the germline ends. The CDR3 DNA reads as TGTGCCACCAGTGCCCCTCATTCTTACAATGAGCAGTTCTTC. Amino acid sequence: CATSAPHSYNEQFF.

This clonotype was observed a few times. The chain's CDR3 is CASSPPDGGRNTIYF. The CDR3 nucleotides read TGTGCCAGCTCACCCCCGGACGGAGGGAGAAACACCATATATTTT. The chain uses TRBV18 and TRBJ1-3; D is undetermined. V was cut by 3 bases and J by 5 bases, with 14 bases left in between. This CDR3 is 15 amino acids long. Germline loops: CDR1 KGHSH, CDR2 LQKENI.

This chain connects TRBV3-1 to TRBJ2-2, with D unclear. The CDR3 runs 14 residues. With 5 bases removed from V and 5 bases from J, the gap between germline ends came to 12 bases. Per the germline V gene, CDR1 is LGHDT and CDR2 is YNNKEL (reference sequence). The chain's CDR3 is CASSSWTGTGELFF. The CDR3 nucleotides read TGTGCCAGCAGCTCCTGGACGGGTACCGGGGAGCTGTTTTTT. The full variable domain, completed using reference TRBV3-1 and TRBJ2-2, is DTAVSQTPKYLVTQMGNDKSIKCEQNLGHDTMYWYKQDSKKFLKIMFSYNNKELIINETVPNRFSPKSPDKAHLNLHINSLELGDSAVYFCASSSWTGTGELFFGEGSRLTVL.

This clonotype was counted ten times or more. The CDR3 DNA reads TGCAGTGCTTTTTCCGGGACCGACTCCATTTATAGCAATCAGCCCCAGCATTTT. It yields the protein CSAFSGTDSIYSNQPQHF. The chain recombines TRBV20-1 with TRBJ1-5; maybe TRBD1 (5 bases). The CDR3 loop spans 18 amino acids. Trimming pared 5 bases from V and 0 bases from J, leaving 23 bases between. Germline V gives CDR1 DFQATT, CDR2 SNEGSKA (reference sequence).

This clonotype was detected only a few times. In DNA form, the CDR3 reads TGTGCCAGCAGCTTAGACCTAGCGGGGGGCGTTTACAATGAGCAGTTCTTC. Translated, it gives CASSLDLAGGVYNEQFF. The V gene is TRBV11-2, the J gene TRBJ2-1; 11 bases agree with TRBD2. V trimming: 0 bases; J trimming: 4 bases; junction bases outside the gene matches: 5. Germline V gene lookup returns CDR1 SGHAT and CDR2 FQNNGV. The CDR3 contains 17 residues.

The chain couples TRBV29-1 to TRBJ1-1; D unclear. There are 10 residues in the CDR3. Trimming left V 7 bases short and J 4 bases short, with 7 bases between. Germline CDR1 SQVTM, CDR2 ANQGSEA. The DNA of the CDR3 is TGCAGCGGCTTGACCACTGAAGCTTTCTTT. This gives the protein CSGLTTEAFF.

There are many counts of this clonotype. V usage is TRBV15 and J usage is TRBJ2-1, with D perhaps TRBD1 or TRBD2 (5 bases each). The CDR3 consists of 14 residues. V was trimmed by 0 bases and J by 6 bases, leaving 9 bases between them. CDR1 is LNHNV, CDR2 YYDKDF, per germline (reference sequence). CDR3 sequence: CATSRDRGPNEQFF. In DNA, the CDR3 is TGTGCCACCAGCAGAGATAGGGGACCCAATGAGCAGTTCTTC.

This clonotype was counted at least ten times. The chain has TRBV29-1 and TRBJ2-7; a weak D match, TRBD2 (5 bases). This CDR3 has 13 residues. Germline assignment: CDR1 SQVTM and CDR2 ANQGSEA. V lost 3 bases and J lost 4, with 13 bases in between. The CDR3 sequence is CSVESSRGYEQYF. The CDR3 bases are TGCAGCGTTGAGTCCTCCCGCGGGTACGAGCAGTACTTC.

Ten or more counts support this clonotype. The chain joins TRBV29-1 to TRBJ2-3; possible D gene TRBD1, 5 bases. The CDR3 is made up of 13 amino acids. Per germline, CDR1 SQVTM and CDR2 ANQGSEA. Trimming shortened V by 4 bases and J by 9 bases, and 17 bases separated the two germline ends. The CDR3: CSVGGSNLNTQYF. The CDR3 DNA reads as TGCAGCGTTGGGGGCAGCAACCTTAACACGCAGTATTTT.

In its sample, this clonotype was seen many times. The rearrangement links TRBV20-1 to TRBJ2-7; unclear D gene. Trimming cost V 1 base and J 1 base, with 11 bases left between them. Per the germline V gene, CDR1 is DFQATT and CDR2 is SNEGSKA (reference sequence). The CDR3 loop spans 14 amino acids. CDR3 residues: CSARGDITSYEQYF. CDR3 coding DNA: TGCAGTGCTAGAGGAGATATTACTTCCTACGAGCAGTACTTC.

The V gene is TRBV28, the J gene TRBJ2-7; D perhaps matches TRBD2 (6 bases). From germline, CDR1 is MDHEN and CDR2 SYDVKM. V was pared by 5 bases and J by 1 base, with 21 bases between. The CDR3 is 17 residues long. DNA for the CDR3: TGTGCCAGCAGTCCAAGGGTCGCGGGAAGCCGATCCTACGAGCAGTACTTC. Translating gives CASSPRVAGSRSYEQYF.

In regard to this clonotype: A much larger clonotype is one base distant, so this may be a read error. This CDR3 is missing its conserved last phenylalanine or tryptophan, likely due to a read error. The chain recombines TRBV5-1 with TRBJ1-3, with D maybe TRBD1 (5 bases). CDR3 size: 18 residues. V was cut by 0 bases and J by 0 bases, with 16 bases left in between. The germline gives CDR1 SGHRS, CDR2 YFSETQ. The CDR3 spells CASSLEGRQTSSGNTIYS. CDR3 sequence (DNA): TGCGCCAGCAGCTTGGAGGGGCGACAGACCTCCTCTGGAAACACCATATATTCT.

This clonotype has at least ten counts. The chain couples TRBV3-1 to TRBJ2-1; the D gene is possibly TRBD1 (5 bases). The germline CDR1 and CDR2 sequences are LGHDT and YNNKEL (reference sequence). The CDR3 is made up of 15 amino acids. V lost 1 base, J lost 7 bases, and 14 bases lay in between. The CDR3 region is CASSQGTGSLNEQFF. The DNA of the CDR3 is TGTGCCAGCAGCCAAGGAACAGGTTCGCTGAATGAGCAGTTCTTC.

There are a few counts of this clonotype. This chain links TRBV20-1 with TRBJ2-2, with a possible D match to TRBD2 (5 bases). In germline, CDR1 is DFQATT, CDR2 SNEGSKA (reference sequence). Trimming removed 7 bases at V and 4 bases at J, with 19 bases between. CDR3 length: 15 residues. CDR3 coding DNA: TGCAGTGTGAGACTACCCCGCGATGGCACCGGGGAGCTGTTTTTT. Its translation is CSVRLPRDGTGELFF.

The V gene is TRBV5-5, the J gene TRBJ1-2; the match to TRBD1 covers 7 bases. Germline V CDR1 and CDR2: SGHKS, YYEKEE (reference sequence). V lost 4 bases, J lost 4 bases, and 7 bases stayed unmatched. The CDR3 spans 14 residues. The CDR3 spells CASSTRQGSYGYTF. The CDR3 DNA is TGTGCCAGCAGCACAAGACAGGGATCCTATGGCTACACCTTC.

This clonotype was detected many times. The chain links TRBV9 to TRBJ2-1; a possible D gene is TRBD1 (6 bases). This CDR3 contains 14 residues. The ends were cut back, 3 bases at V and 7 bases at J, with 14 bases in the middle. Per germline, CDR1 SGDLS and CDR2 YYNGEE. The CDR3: CASSASTGINEQFF. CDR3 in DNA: TGTGCCAGCAGCGCAAGTACAGGGATAAATGAGCAGTTCTTC.

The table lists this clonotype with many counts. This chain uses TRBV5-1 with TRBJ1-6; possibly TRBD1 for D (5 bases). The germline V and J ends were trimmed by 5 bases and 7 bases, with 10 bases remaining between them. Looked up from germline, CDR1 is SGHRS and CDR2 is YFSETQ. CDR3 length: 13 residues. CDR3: CASSPRGNSPLHF. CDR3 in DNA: TGCGCCAGCAGTCCAAGGGGCAATTCACCCCTCCACTTT.

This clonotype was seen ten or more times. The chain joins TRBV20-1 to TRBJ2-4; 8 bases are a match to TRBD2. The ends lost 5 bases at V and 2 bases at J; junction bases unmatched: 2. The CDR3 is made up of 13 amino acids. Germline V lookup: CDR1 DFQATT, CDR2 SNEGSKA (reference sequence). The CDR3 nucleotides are TGCAGTGCTTATAGCGGGACCAAAAACATTCAGTACTTC. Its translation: CSAYSGTKNIQYF.

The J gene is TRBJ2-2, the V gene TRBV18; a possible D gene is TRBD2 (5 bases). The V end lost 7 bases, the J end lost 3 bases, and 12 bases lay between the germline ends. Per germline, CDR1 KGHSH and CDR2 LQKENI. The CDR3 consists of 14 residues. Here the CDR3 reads CASLAPTYTGELFF. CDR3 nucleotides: TGTGCCAGCTTAGCGCCAACCTACACCGGGGAGCTGTTTTTT.